What follows are 13 T cell receptor beta chains derived from one specimen sequenced in a study of blood T cells in healthy people across ages (dated by TCRdb to between 2014 and 2017). The library was obtained by 5' RACE. The instrument given in TCRdb is Illumina HiSeq 2500. The second PCR ran for about 7 to 11 cycles and used a J-beta primer mix along with a sample-barcoded 5' primer. Using fastp trimming at Q25 and MiXCR clonotype assembly, TCRdb reanalyzed the public sequencing data and kept in-frame beta chains. All rows with the same CDR3 protein become a single entry with the most common DNA and genes. The sample includes hundreds of thousands of distinct CDR3 sequences, with approximately 31% observed a single time. The top ten hold just over 15% of the sample. The sample was blood. These receptors originate from a woman of 80 years or more in good health. Donor details come from another sample of the same person, matched by shared clones.

This clonotype was picked up many times. The gene calls are TRBV20-1 and TRBJ2-3, with a tentative D call TRBD2 (6 bases). Germline loops: CDR1 DFQATT, CDR2 SNEGSKA (reference sequence). This CDR3 region has 13 residues. With 5 bases removed from V and 2 bases from J, the gap between germline ends came to 11 bases. CDR3 sequence: CSADKRATDTQYF. In DNA, the CDR3 is TGCAGTGCTGACAAGCGGGCCACAGATACGCAGTATTTT.

The table lists this clonotype with a count of one. Being one base from a much bigger clone, this may be a read error. V is TRBV10-3 and J is TRBJ1-5; D is perhaps TRBD1 (5 bases). This CDR3 has 13 residues. V lost 7 bases and J 3 bases, leaving 10 bases between the germline ends. The germline V gene encodes CDR1 ENHRY and CDR2 SYGVKD. The CDR3 DNA follows: TGTGCCATCACGGGGGGACTCAATCAGCCCCAGCATTTT. Translated, it gives CAITGGLNQPQHF.

V and J are TRBV6-6 and TRBJ1-2; D call uncertain. The V and J ends lost 2 bases and 2 bases respectively, with 9 bases between them. This CDR3 has 14 amino acids. Looked up from germline, CDR1 is MNHNY and CDR2 is SVGAGI (reference sequence). In nucleotides, the CDR3 is TGTGCCAGCAGTTACCCTACCCCGAACTATGGCTACACCTTC. It is translated as CASSYPTPNYGYTF.

This clonotype was seen at least ten times. The V gene is TRBV11-2, the J gene TRBJ2-5; the match to TRBD1 covers 7 bases. V was pared by 7 bases and J by 7 bases, with 9 bases of the junction left unmatched. This CDR3 comprises 13 residues. Looked up from germline, CDR1 is SGHAT and CDR2 is FQNNGV. Here the CDR3 reads CASTTNRGGTQYF. As DNA, the CDR3 is TGTGCCAGCACCACCAACAGGGGTGGGACCCAGTACTTC.

This clonotype was observed a few times. The rearrangement joins TRBV9 to TRBJ2-7, with D possibly TRBD2 on 5 matching bases. V shed 0 bases and J shed 2 bases, with 9 bases lying between them. The germline CDR1 and CDR2 sequences are SGDLS and YYNGEE. This CDR3 is 14 amino acids long. CDR3: CASSVAGSPYEQYF. CDR3 in DNA: TGTGCCAGCAGCGTAGCGGGGAGCCCCTACGAGCAGTACTTC.

In this sample, this clonotype turned up many times. The V and J genes are TRBV5-1 and TRBJ2-3; D is perhaps TRBD2 (6 bases). This CDR3 contains 16 residues. V was shortened by 3 bases and J by 3 bases, with 17 bases between the two germline ends. Germline lookup yields CDR1 SGHRS and CDR2 YFSETQ. CDR3 amino acids: CASSWRGLAGTDTQYF. DNA for the CDR3: TGCGCCAGCAGCTGGAGGGGTCTAGCAGGGACAGATACGCAGTATTTT.

The J gene is TRBJ1-6, the V gene TRBV6-2 or TRBV6-3, with D perhaps TRBD1 (6 bases). V gave up 5 bases and J gave up 4 bases, with 12 bases separating them. Germline lookup yields CDR1 MNHEY and CDR2 SVGEGT. CDR3 length: 15 residues. CDR3 coding DNA: TGTGCCAGCAGTGCCGGACAGCCTTATAATTCACCCCTCCACTTT. It is translated as CASSAGQPYNSPLHF.

This chain uses TRBV20-1 with TRBJ1-2; a possible D gene is TRBD1 (6 bases). CDR1 and CDR2 (germline): DFQATT, SNEGSKA (reference sequence). This CDR3 is built from 14 residues. V lost 4 bases, J lost 7 bases, and 19 bases lay in between. The CDR3 is CSATPIGPRGGYTF. CDR3 sequence (DNA): TGCAGTGCTACCCCTATAGGGCCCAGGGGTGGCTACACCTTC.

Turning to this clonotype: A much larger clone sits a single nucleotide away, making a read error possible. This sequence joins TRBV5-1 and TRBJ2-3; 7 nucleotides align to TRBD1. This CDR3 has 16 amino acids. Germline CDR1 SGHRS, CDR2 YFSETQ. The DNA for the CDR3 is TGCGCCAGCAGCTTGGCCAGATCAGGGGGTGCAGATACGCGGTATTTT. This gives the protein CASSLARSGGADTRYF.

There are many counts of this clonotype. The CDR3 region has the DNA TGTGCCAGCAGTTGGGACAAGGGCTACGAGCAGTACTTC. It yields the protein CASSWDKGYEQYF. This chain connects TRBV27 to TRBJ2-7, with D possibly TRBD1 on 6 matching bases. V lost 4 bases and J 3 bases, leaving 10 bases between the germline ends. There are 13 residues in the CDR3. CDR1 MNHEY and CDR2 SMNVEV come from the germline V gene (reference sequence).

As concerns this clonotype: A much larger clone sits a single nucleotide away, making a read error possible. V and J are TRBV2 and TRBJ2-4; D not certain. The CDR3 is 13 residues long. The germline V gene encodes CDR1 SNHLY and CDR2 FYNNEI. V lost 8 bases and J lost 6, with 14 bases in between. CDR3 DNA: TGTGCCAGCGCCAGAGGAAGTAGAAACATTCAGTACTTC. It is translated as CASARGSRNIQYF.

This clonotype was seen many times. The chain recombines TRBV4-3 with TRBJ2-3; TRBD1 matches 12 bases. Germline values: CDR1 LGHNA, CDR2 YSLEER. V shed 4 bases, J shed 5 bases, and the junction held 4 bases outside the gene matches. The CDR3 spans 15 residues. The CDR3 is CASSPGQGAGDTQYF. CDR3 in DNA: TGCGCCAGCAGCCCGGGACAGGGGGCCGGAGATACGCAGTATTTT.

Points on this clonotype: This may stem from a read error, because a much larger clone lies one nucleotide away. V gene TRBV28 combines with J gene TRBJ1-2; D ambiguous. Germline assignment: CDR1 MDHEN and CDR2 SYDVKM. Trimming left V 5 bases short and J 3 bases short, with 16 bases between. There are 15 residues in the CDR3. The chain's CDR3 is CASSRRSGSDYGYTF. DNA for the CDR3: TGTGCCAGCAGTCGCAGGAGCGGGAGCGACTATGGCTACACCTTC.